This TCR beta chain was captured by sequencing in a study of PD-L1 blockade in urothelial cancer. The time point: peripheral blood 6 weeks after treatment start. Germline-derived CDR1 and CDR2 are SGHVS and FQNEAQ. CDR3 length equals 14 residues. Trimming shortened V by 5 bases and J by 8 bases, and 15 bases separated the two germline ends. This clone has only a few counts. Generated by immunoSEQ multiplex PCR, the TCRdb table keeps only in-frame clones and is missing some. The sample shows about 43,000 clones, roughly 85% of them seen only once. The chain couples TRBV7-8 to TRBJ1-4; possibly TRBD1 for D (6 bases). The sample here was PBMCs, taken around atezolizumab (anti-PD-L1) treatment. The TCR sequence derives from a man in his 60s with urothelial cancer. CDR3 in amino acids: CASSPTGSEEKLFF. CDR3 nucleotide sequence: TGTGCCAGCAGCCCAACAGGGTCTGAAGAAAAACTGTTTTTT.